Below, 27 T cell receptor beta chains from the same sample are listed, as sequenced in a study of cytotoxic CD8 clonotypes in ibrutinib-treated CLL. The data were produced by immunoSEQ multiplex PCR, yet TCRdb's version contains in-frame clones alone and is incomplete. This table has around 33,000 clones, more than 65% appearing once. Sequences were derived from PBMCs, sampled before ibrutinib treatment. Receptors were obtained from a human donor with chronic lymphocytic leukemia.

The chain uses TRBV27 and TRBJ1-3; TRBD1 is a possible D gene (6 bases). Between the trimmed V and J ends, which lost 6 bases and 3 bases, there was a span of 12 bases. The CDR3 runs to 14 residues. Germline lookup yields CDR1 MNHEY and CDR2 SMNVEV (reference sequence). CDR3 coding DNA: TGTGCCAGCAGGAAGGGGGGTAGTGGAAACACCATATATTTT. Translation: CASRKGGSGNTIYF.

In its sample, this clone was seen once. This rearrangement joins TRBV4-1 to TRBJ2-5; the D gene is possibly TRBD1 (5 bases). This CDR3 is built from 13 residues. Germline V lookup: CDR1 MGHRA, CDR2 YSYEKL. The germline V and J ends were trimmed by 0 bases and 7 bases, with 9 bases remaining between them. CDR3 coding DNA: TGCGCCAGCAGCCAAGACAGCCAGGGGACCCAGTACTTC. This gives the protein CASSQDSQGTQYF.

The chain uses TRBV6-5 and TRBJ2-5; 7 bases line up with TRBD1. The CDR3 length is 15 residues. In germline, CDR1 is MNHEY, CDR2 SVGAGI. V lost 2 bases and J lost 4; bases outside the gene matches: 7. CDR3 sequence reads: CASSYRQGIRETQYF. For the CDR3, the DNA is TGTGCCAGCAGTTACCGACAGGGTATCCGAGAGACCCAGTACTTC.

The chain combines TRBV9 with TRBJ2-5; 7 bases are a match to TRBD2. CDR1 and CDR2 from the germline V gene are SGDLS and YYNGEE. The CDR3 sequence is 14 residues long. After removal of 4 bases from V and 5 bases from J, the junction contained 8 bases not matched to a gene. The CDR3 nucleotides are TGTGCCAGCAGCCTCTTGGGGGGGTGGGAGACCCAGTACTTC. The encoded protein is CASSLLGGWETQYF.

The chain couples TRBV27 to TRBJ1-5, with D possibly TRBD1 on 6 matching bases. Trimming took off 7 bases at V and 3 bases at J, with 10 bases between the two ends. Germline-derived CDR1 and CDR2 are MNHEY and SMNVEV (reference sequence). This CDR3 is built from 13 residues. CDR3 sequence: CASTDSLNQPQHF. CDR3 DNA: TGTGCCAGCACGGACAGCCTCAATCAGCCCCAGCATTTT.

The chain couples TRBV7-8 to TRBJ2-7; 7 bases are shared with TRBD2. The CDR3 sequence is 14 residues long. Germline V lookup: CDR1 SGHVS, CDR2 FQNEAQ. The J segment lost 3 bases and the V segment lost 0 bases, leaving 2 bases of the junction unmatched. The CDR3 DNA reads TGTGCCAGCAGCTTAGCGAGCGGGAACTACGAGCAGTACTTC. This gives the protein CASSLASGNYEQYF.

This sequence joins TRBV7-2 and TRBJ2-2, with TRBD2 as a possible D gene (5 bases). This CDR3 region has 14 residues. CDR1 SGHTA and CDR2 FQGNSA come from the germline V gene. The germline V and J ends were trimmed by 3 bases and 6 bases, with 11 bases remaining between them. The chain's CDR3 is CASSLGLAPGELFF. The DNA of the CDR3 is TGTGCCAGCAGCTTGGGCCTAGCTCCCGGGGAGCTGTTTTTT.

This rearrangement joins TRBV28 to TRBJ1-2, with TRBD1 matching 10 bases. CDR1 and CDR2 from the germline V gene are MDHEN and SYDVKM. The CDR3 loop spans 16 amino acids. J gave up 7 bases and V 5 bases, and 13 bases lay outside the gene matches. The CDR3 sequence is CASSLGTGAKTRGYTF. DNA for the CDR3: TGTGCCAGCAGTCTGGGGACAGGGGCTAAAACGCGTGGCTACACCTTC.

V is TRBV9 and J is TRBJ1-3, with TRBD1 matching over 7 bases. From germline, CDR1 is SGDLS and CDR2 YYNGEE. The CDR3 length is 15 residues. The V segment lost 3 bases and the J segment 8 bases; nucleotides outside the gene matches: 11. Here the CDR3 reads CASSAETGSVDTIYF. The CDR3 DNA follows: TGTGCCAGCAGCGCCGAGACAGGGTCCGTTGACACCATATATTTT.

The genes are TRBV2 and TRBJ2-5; D is unclear. The germline V gene has CDR1 SNHLY and CDR2 FYNNEI. Trimming left V 2 bases short and J 4 bases short, with 17 bases between. The CDR3 extends over 16 amino acids. The CDR3, as DNA: TGTGCCAGCAGTGAAATCGGCCCGCATATAGGAGAGACCCAGTACTTC. Its protein is CASSEIGPHIGETQYF.

The V gene is TRBV15, the J gene TRBJ2-5, with TRBD2 identical over 7 bases. The CDR3 sequence is 14 residues long. Germline lookup yields CDR1 LNHNV and CDR2 YYDKDF (reference sequence). J gave up 3 bases and V 0 bases, and 1 base lay outside the gene matches. The CDR3 reads CATSRDRGEETQYF. CDR3 bases: TGTGCCACCAGCAGAGATCGGGGGGAAGAGACCCAGTACTTC. The variable domain in full, completed from reference TRBV15 and TRBJ2-5, reads DAMVIQNPRYQVTQFGKPVTLSCSQTLNHNVMYWYQQKSSQAPKLLFHYYDKDFNNEADTPDNFQSRRPNTSFCFLDIRSPGLGDTAMYLCATSRDRGEETQYFGPGTRLLVL.

This clone showed up just a few times. The V gene is TRBV4-1, the J gene TRBJ1-1; D not certain. CDR3 length: 13 residues. Germline V gives CDR1 MGHRA, CDR2 YSYEKL. The V end lost 5 bases, the J end lost 0 bases, and 7 bases lay between the germline ends. The CDR3 DNA reads as TGCGCCAGCAGCACCATTTTGAACACTGAAGCTTTCTTT. Translation gives CASSTILNTEAFF.

The rearrangement links TRBV10-2 to TRBJ2-1; D may be TRBD1 or TRBD2 (5 bases each). The CDR3 is 15 amino acids. CDR1 is WSHSY and CDR2 is SAAADI in the germline V gene. V was shortened by 0 bases and J by 8 bases, with 14 bases between the two germline ends. The CDR3 DNA is TGCGCCAGCAGTGAGTCCGGGACGGCGGCATATGAGCAGTTCTTC. It encodes CASSESGTAAYEQFF.

A single count supports this clone. The chain combines TRBV27 with TRBJ1-5; D uncertain. The germline V gene encodes CDR1 MNHEY and CDR2 SMNVEV (reference sequence). The CDR3 spans 15 residues. V was shortened by 3 bases and J by 5 bases, with 14 bases between the two germline ends. The CDR3 region is CASSFSKYGDQPQHF. CDR3 bases: TGTGCCAGCAGTTTCTCTAAGTATGGGGATCAGCCCCAGCATTTT.

The J gene is TRBJ2-3, the V gene TRBV7-8, with TRBD2 matching 14 bases. This CDR3 spans 16 amino acids. Germline trimming cut 4 bases from V and 4 bases from J; bases unmatched to any gene: 4. Germline-derived CDR1 and CDR2 are SGHVS and FQNEAQ. CDR3 in DNA: TGTGCCAGCAGCTCCGGGACTAGCGGGGGCCCAGATACGCAGTATTTT. Protein: CASSSGTSGGPDTQYF.

The chain is built from TRBV28 and TRBJ2-1; the D is unclear. V shed 4 bases and J shed 2 bases, with 6 bases lying between them. Germline loops: CDR1 MDHEN, CDR2 SYDVKM. The CDR3 runs 13 residues. CDR3 DNA: TGTGCCAGCAGTTCCATGCCCTACAATGAGCAGTTCTTC. It encodes CASSSMPYNEQFF.

This chain uses TRBV28 with TRBJ2-7; TRBD2 matches 14 bases. The CDR3 spans 16 residues. Per germline, CDR1 MDHEN and CDR2 SYDVKM. The ends lost 4 bases at V and 9 bases at J; junction bases unmatched: 11. The CDR3 loop reads CASSSSGLAGVEGQYF. DNA for the CDR3: TGTGCCAGCAGTTCATCGGGACTAGCGGGAGTGGAGGGGCAGTACTTC.

This clone was counted only a few times. The rearrangement joins TRBV19 to TRBJ2-7; TRBD1 matches at 8 bases. The CDR3 consists of 15 residues. Per germline, CDR1 LNHDA and CDR2 SQIVND (reference sequence). Trimming took 4 bases from V and 1 from J; bases not matched to a gene: 6. CDR3 bases: TGTGCCAGTAGTACTCTCCGGGACAGGTCCTACGAGCAGTACTTC. Translated, it gives CASSTLRDRSYEQYF.

V usage is TRBV6-1 and J usage is TRBJ1-6; D may be TRBD1 (5 bases). The CDR3 extends over 13 amino acids. V gave up 6 bases and J gave up 4 bases, with 7 bases separating them. CDR1 is MNHNS, CDR2 SASEGT, per germline. The CDR3 nucleotides read TGTGCCAGCAGAGGGGTGTATAATTCACCCCTCCACTTT. This encodes CASRGVYNSPLHF.

The genes are TRBV7-2 and TRBJ2-7; the D gene is possibly TRBD1 (6 bases). With 4 bases removed from V and 5 bases from J, the gap between germline ends came to 12 bases. Germline V gene data show CDR1 as SGHTA and CDR2 as FQGNSA. The CDR3 sequence is 13 residues long. The CDR3 spells CASSSDRKNEQYF. The DNA of the CDR3 is TGTGCCAGCAGCTCGGACAGAAAGAACGAGCAGTACTTC.

This clone was seen many times. The chain links TRBV28 to TRBJ2-3, with D possibly TRBD2 on 6 matching bases. The germline CDR1 and CDR2 sequences are MDHEN and SYDVKM. Between the trimmed V and J ends, which lost 7 bases and 4 bases, there was a span of 15 bases. This CDR3 comprises 14 residues. The CDR3 sequence is CASNLQEGADTQYF. In DNA form, the CDR3 reads TGTGCCAGCAACCTCCAGGAGGGCGCAGATACGCAGTATTTT.

The J gene is TRBJ1-2, the V gene TRBV5-1; maybe TRBD1 (5 bases). Germline values: CDR1 SGHRS, CDR2 YFSETQ. The length of the CDR3 is 15 residues. V lost 0 bases and J lost 2, with 11 bases in between. CDR3 DNA sequence: TGCGCCAGCAGCTTGGATCTCGACAGAAACTATGGCTACACCTTC. It translates to CASSLDLDRNYGYTF.

This clone came up a few times. The chain couples TRBV19 to TRBJ1-1; no clear D. CDR1 and CDR2 from the germline V gene are LNHDA and SQIVND (reference sequence). V was cut by 6 bases and J by 7 bases, with 9 bases left in between. The CDR3 has 11 amino acids. The CDR3: CASRLGLEAFF. As DNA, the CDR3 is TGTGCCAGTAGGTTGGGTCTTGAAGCTTTCTTT.

The V call is TRBV9, the J call TRBJ2-1; D is unclear. This CDR3 contains 14 residues. V was pared by 3 bases and J by 0 bases, with 7 bases between. In germline, CDR1 is SGDLS, CDR2 YYNGEE. The CDR3 DNA reads as TGTGCCAGCAGCGGTTGGAGCTCCTACAATGAGCAGTTCTTC. This codes for CASSGWSSYNEQFF. Based on the CDR3 plus reference TRBV9 and TRBJ2-1, the full variable domain is DSGVTQTPKHLITATGQRVTLRCSPRSGDLSVYWYQQSLDQGLQFLIQYYNGEERAKGNILERFSAQQFPDLHSELNLSSLELGDSALYFCASSGWSSYNEQFFGPGTRLTVL.

This sequence joins TRBV5-1 and TRBJ1-1; possibly TRBD1 for D (6 bases). The CDR3 totals 15 residues. CDR1 and CDR2 (germline): SGHRS, YFSETQ. With 5 bases removed from V and 3 bases from J, the gap between germline ends came to 17 bases. The CDR3 region is CASSLRGALDTEAFF. The CDR3 DNA is TGCGCCAGCAGTTTGCGGGGGGCGCTCGACACTGAAGCTTTCTTT. Variable domain in full (rest from reference TRBV5-1 and TRBJ1-1): KAGVTQTPRYLIKTRGQQVTLSCSPISGHRSVSWYQQTPGQGLQFLFEYFSETQRNKGNFPGRFSGRQFSNSRSEMNVSTLELGDSALYLCASSLRGALDTEAFFGQGTRLTVV.

The chain is built from TRBV5-6 and TRBJ2-7; tentatively, D is TRBD1 (6 bases). CDR1 and CDR2 (germline): SGHDT, YYEEEE. Trimming cost V 4 bases and J 3 bases, with 11 bases left between them. This CDR3 is built from 13 residues. CDR3 loop: CASSPGTNYEQYF. CDR3 nucleotide sequence: TGTGCCAGCAGCCCCGGGACAAACTACGAGCAGTACTTC.

The rearrangement links TRBV7-9 to TRBJ1-4, with D perhaps matching TRBD1 (5 bases). The length of the CDR3 is 16 residues. V lost 1 base and J lost 5, with 14 bases in between. Germline-derived CDR1 and CDR2 are SEHNR and FQNEAQ (reference sequence). CDR3 sequence (DNA): TGTGCCAGCAGCTTAGAAGGGACCCGGCGGAATGAAAAACTGTTTTTT. Protein: CASSLEGTRRNEKLFF.